The next 20 T cell receptor beta chains were all read from a single sample in a study of T cell changes during pregnancy in multiple sclerosis. Measured with immunoSEQ multiplex PCR; TCRdb has only the in-frame clones, and not every one. This table has fewer than 90,000 clones, around 94% appearing once. Specimen: peripheral blood, collected after pregnancy. Every receptor here comes from a female donor in good health, enrolled as a control in a pregnancy study.

This chain connects TRBV7-9 to TRBJ2-1; TRBD1 aligns across 8 bases. The germline gives CDR1 SEHNR, CDR2 FQNEAQ (reference sequence). This CDR3 spans 17 amino acids. J lost 5 bases, V lost 5 bases, and 14 bases had no gene match. The CDR3 loop reads CASSRVKSGQVHNEQFF. The CDR3 region has the DNA TGTGCCAGCAGCCGAGTAAAGTCGGGACAGGTCCACAATGAGCAGTTCTTC.

The chain combines TRBV2 with TRBJ1-5; perhaps TRBD1 as D (5 bases). V was clipped by 0 bases and J by 6 bases, with 18 bases between them. Germline assignment: CDR1 SNHLY and CDR2 FYNNEI. The CDR3 runs to 17 residues. CDR3: CASSEALLGGRFQPQHF. The CDR3 DNA is TGTGCCAGCAGTGAAGCGCTTCTCGGGGGTAGGTTTCAGCCCCAGCATTTT.

This clone was seen just once. The chain couples TRBV30 to TRBJ2-2; 10 positions match TRBD1. The V and J ends lost 4 bases and 5 bases, in that order; junction bases with no gene match: 4. The CDR3 consists of 14 residues. Germline CDR1 and CDR2: GTSNPN and SVGIG (reference sequence). This CDR3 is CAWNEGQGTGELFF. CDR3 DNA: TGTGCCTGGAACGAGGGACAGGGGACCGGGGAGCTGTTTTTT.

The gene calls are TRBV28 and TRBJ1-5; D remains ambiguous. The CDR3 contains 16 residues. V was trimmed by 6 bases and J by 9 bases, leaving 24 bases between them. The germline gives CDR1 MDHEN, CDR2 SYDVKM. This CDR3 reads CASSNIREALGRPQHF. The CDR3 DNA sequence: TGTGCCAGCAGCAACATTCGGGAAGCGCTTGGAAGGCCCCAGCATTTT. Complete variable domain (other parts from reference TRBV28 and TRBJ1-5): DVKVTQSSRYLVKRTGEKVFLECVQDMDHENMFWYRQDPGLGLRLIYFSYDVKMKEKGDIPEGYSVSREKKERFSLILESASTNQTSMYLCASSNIREALGRPQHFGDGTRLSIL.

This sequence joins TRBV25-1 and TRBJ2-3, with 12 bases aligning to TRBD1. CDR1 is MGHDK, CDR2 SYGVNS, per germline. The junction had 11 bases not matched to a gene; V was cut back by 4 bases and J by 3 bases. The CDR3 is 18 amino acids. The CDR3 region is CASSGPGQGARGTDTQYF. The DNA of the CDR3 is TGTGCCAGCAGTGGACCGGGACAGGGGGCAAGAGGGACAGATACGCAGTATTTT.

The chain employs TRBV6-1 and TRBJ2-5; 7 positions agree with TRBD2. From germline, CDR1 is MNHNS and CDR2 SASEGT. The CDR3 has 15 amino acids. Losses at the gene ends were 4 bases for V and 4 bases for J; bases not matched to a gene: 9. The CDR3 DNA reads as TGTGCCAGCAGTGCCTGGGGGGGACGGGTAGAGACCCAGTACTTC. Encoded protein: CASSAWGGRVETQYF.

This clone has more than one count but fewer than ten. The V call is TRBV30, the J call TRBJ1-1; D not resolved. The CDR3 is 10 amino acids. Per germline, CDR1 GTSNPN and CDR2 SVGIG (reference sequence). The V gene lost 1 base and the J gene lost 8 bases, with 5 bases spanning the gap. The CDR3 protein is CAWSGAEAFF. DNA of the CDR3: TGTGCCTGGAGTGGAGCCGAAGCTTTCTTT.

V is TRBV7-8 and J is TRBJ2-1; no definite D call. V lost 5 bases and J 6 bases, leaving 8 bases between the germline ends. The CDR3 spans 12 residues. Germline lookup yields CDR1 SGHVS and CDR2 FQNEAQ. The CDR3 DNA reads TGTGCCAGCAGCCCCGCGGCCAATGAGCAGTTCTTC. Amino acids: CASSPAANEQFF. The full variable domain, its missing parts supplied by reference TRBV7-8 and TRBJ2-1, is GAGVSQSPRYKVAKRGQDVALRCDPISGHVSLFWYQQALGQGPEFLTYFQNEAQLDKSGLPSDRFFAERPEGSVSTLKIQRTQQEDSAVYLCASSPAANEQFFGPGTRLTVL.

The chain recombines TRBV19 with TRBJ1-1, with 8 bases aligning to TRBD1. This CDR3 spans 13 amino acids. Per the germline V gene, CDR1 is LNHDA and CDR2 is SQIVND (reference sequence). The ends lost 6 bases at V and 0 bases at J; junction bases unmatched: 0. CDR3 sequence reads: CASRDRVNTEAFF. In nucleotides, the CDR3 is TGTGCCAGTAGGGACAGGGTGAACACTGAAGCTTTCTTT.

This sequence joins TRBV9 and TRBJ2-2; D is undetermined. Germline V gene sequence: CDR1 SGDLS, CDR2 YYNGEE. The CDR3 is 13 amino acids. V lost 5 bases and J 4 bases, leaving 9 bases between the germline ends. CDR3 nucleotide sequence: TGTGCCAGCAGTTCCGGTTTCACCGGGGAGCTGTTTTTT. This translates into CASSSGFTGELFF.

The rearrangement links TRBV6-6 to TRBJ1-5; D is possibly TRBD1 (5 bases). CDR3 size: 12 residues. The ends were cut back, 11 bases at V and 1 base at J, with 9 bases in the middle. The germline gives CDR1 MNHNY, CDR2 SVGAGI (reference sequence). In nucleotides, the CDR3 is TGTGCCTCGGGGGTGAGCAATCAGCCCCAGCATTTT. Amino acids: CASGVSNQPQHF.

The genes are TRBV27 and TRBJ2-1, with 8 bases matching TRBD2. The germline CDR1 and CDR2 sequences are MNHEY and SMNVEV (reference sequence). The J segment lost 5 bases and the V segment lost 2 bases, leaving 5 bases of the junction unmatched. The CDR3 loop spans 15 amino acids. The CDR3 loop reads CASSLSGGSNNEQFF. For the CDR3, the DNA is TGTGCCAGCAGTTTAAGCGGGGGCTCTAACAATGAGCAGTTCTTC.

This sequence joins TRBV2 and TRBJ2-5, with D perhaps matching TRBD2 (6 bases). The V end was cut by 6 bases, the J end by 5 bases, with 13 bases between. The CDR3 is 13 amino acids. Germline V gene lookup returns CDR1 SNHLY and CDR2 FYNNEI. The CDR3 reads CASSGGSRETQYF. In DNA, the CDR3 is TGTGCCAGCAGCGGGGGTTCCAGGGAGACCCAGTACTTC.

The chain links TRBV6-1 to TRBJ2-5; 8 bases are shared with TRBD2. The CDR3 runs 14 residues. Trimming at V came to 6 bases and at J to 5 bases, leaving 8 bases not matched to a gene. Germline V lookup: CDR1 MNHNS, CDR2 SASEGT. The CDR3 coding sequence is TGTGCCAGCAGCCCTCGGGGGGGATGGGAGACCCAGTACTTC. This encodes CASSPRGGWETQYF.

The chain uses TRBV2 and TRBJ2-3; the match to TRBD1 covers 7 bases. This CDR3 has 15 amino acids. The germline V gene has CDR1 SNHLY and CDR2 FYNNEI. Germline trimming cut 6 bases from V and 3 bases from J; bases unmatched to any gene: 9. Here the CDR3 reads CASSLDRDITDTQYF. The CDR3 nucleotides read TGTGCCAGCAGCCTTGACAGGGATATTACAGATACGCAGTATTTT.

This sequence joins TRBV5-6 and TRBJ2-5, with 8 bases aligning to TRBD1. CDR3 length: 16 residues. After removal of 4 bases from V and 5 bases from J, the junction contained 13 bases not matched to a gene. CDR1 SGHDT and CDR2 YYEEEE come from the germline V gene. Written as DNA, the CDR3 is TGTGCCAGCAGCCCACCTTCGACAGGGGTATGGGAGACCCAGTACTTC. This gives the protein CASSPPSTGVWETQYF.

J is TRBJ1-4 and V is TRBV25-1; D remains unclear. The germline V gene encodes CDR1 MGHDK and CDR2 SYGVNS. The germline V and J ends were trimmed by 3 bases and 7 bases, with 15 bases remaining between them. The CDR3 covers 15 residues. This CDR3 reads CASSDAGSKGEKLFF. CDR3 DNA sequence: TGTGCCAGCAGTGATGCAGGCTCCAAAGGTGAAAAACTGTTTTTT.

The rearrangement uses TRBV5-4 and TRBJ2-5; D perhaps matches TRBD2 (6 bases). Trimming took off 1 base at V and 0 bases at J, with 16 bases between the two ends. Germline-derived CDR1 and CDR2 are SGHNT and YYREEE (reference sequence). CDR3 size: 17 residues. CDR3 bases: TGTGCCAGCAGCTTGTTTGGGCGGGAATACAACCAAGAGACCCAGTACTTC. This codes for CASSLFGREYNQETQYF.

This sequence joins TRBV19 and TRBJ2-1; 7 bases are shared with TRBD2. Trimming cost V 5 bases and J 9 bases; bases outside gene matches: 16. This CDR3 contains 16 residues. Germline CDR1 reads LNHDA; CDR2 reads SQIVND (reference sequence). The DNA of the CDR3 is TGTGCCAGTAGTCGTTTCGCGGGAGCTCCCCTGAGTGAGCAGTTCTTC. Its translation: CASSRFAGAPLSEQFF.

This sequence joins TRBV5-1 and TRBJ2-7; weak D call: TRBD2 (5 bases). The CDR3 covers 14 residues. Germline loops: CDR1 SGHRS, CDR2 YFSETQ. V shed 4 bases and J shed 1 base, with 12 bases lying between them. In DNA form, the CDR3 reads TGCGCCAGCAGCCCCACCACGGGATCCTACGAGCAGTACTTC. Translation gives CASSPTTGSYEQYF.